The rows below give T cell receptor beta chains drawn from one sample of a study of T cell changes during pregnancy in multiple sclerosis. The table came from immunoSEQ multiplex PCR; TCRdb's copy has only in-frame clones and leaves some out. The sample has some 100,000 clones; 85% to 95% are singletons. The sample here was peripheral blood, taken in the second trimester of pregnancy. All receptors derive from a female donor with multiple sclerosis, enrolled in a pregnancy study. The CDR3 runs from the conserved cysteine through the conserved F or W. A D gene is named only where the DNA matches it firmly. The listing skips clone size in some rows; elsewhere it reads once, few, many or a size class.

clone size	V gene	J gene	D gene	CDR3 protein	CDR3 DNA
NA	TRBV5-5	TRBJ2-7	TRBD1	CASSPETGKGYEQYF	TGTGCCAGCAGCCCGGAGACAGGGAAAGGCTACGAGCAGTACTTC
NA	TRBV19	TRBJ1-2	NA	CASSIEPGRWEDNYGYTF	TGTGCCAGTAGTATAGAACCGGGACGGTGGGAGGACAACTATGGCTACACCTTC
NA	TRBV25-1	TRBJ1-1	TRBD1	CASRDSLNTEAFF	TGTGCCAGTAGGGACAGCCTGAACACTGAAGCTTTCTTT
NA	TRBV4-2	TRBJ1-2	NA	CASSQDRGRGGYTF	TGTGCCAGCAGCCAAGATAGGGGGAGAGGGGGCTACACCTTC
NA	TRBV2	TRBJ2-5	NA	CASSEALRGSQETQYF	TGTGCCAGCAGTGAAGCGCTGAGAGGGAGTCAAGAGACCCAGTACTTC
NA	TRBV2	TRBJ2-1	TRBD1	CASNAGTGAYNEQFF	TGTGCCAGCAATGCCGGGACAGGGGCCTACAATGAGCAGTTCTTC
NA	TRBV6-1	TRBJ2-7	NA	CASSEASHSAYEQYF	TGTGCCAGCAGTGAAGCCAGTCATTCAGCCTACGAGCAGTACTTC
NA	TRBV5-1	TRBJ1-5	NA	CATIGEKGDISQPQHF	TGCGCCACCATAGGAGAGAAGGGAGATATCAGTCAGCCCCAGCATTTT
few	TRBV28	TRBJ1-5	NA	CASSRTQGGNQPQHF	TGTGCCAGCAGTCGTACACAGGGCGGCAATCAGCCCCAGCATTTT
NA	TRBV19	TRBJ1-5	NA	CASSIPNRGNQPQHF	TGTGCCAGTAGTATTCCCAACAGAGGCAATCAGCCCCAGCATTTT
NA	TRBV4-2	TRBJ1-2	NA	CASSQEGGQNYGYTF	TGTGCCAGCAGCCAAGAAGGCGGACAGAACTATGGCTACACCTTC
NA	TRBV15	TRBJ1-3	NA	CATSSRPGTGNTIYF	TGTGCCACCAGCAGCCGCCCGGGGACTGGAAACACCATATATTTT
NA	TRBV9	TRBJ2-6	NA	CASSMDSSGANVLTF	TGTGCCAGCAGCATGGACAGCTCTGGGGCCAACGTCCTGACTTTC
NA	TRBV10-3	TRBJ2-3	TRBD2	CAAPLPSGTSTDTQYF	TGTGCCGCACCGCTTCCTAGCGGTACTAGCACAGATACGCAGTATTTT
NA	TRBV13	TRBJ2-2	NA	CASSPGPRGTGELFF	TGTGCCAGCAGCCCCGGACCCAGGGGCACCGGGGAGCTGTTTTTT
NA	TRBV4-1	TRBJ1-1	TRBD1	CASSFSGRGQTEAFF	TGCGCCAGCAGCTTCAGCGGCAGGGGGCAAACTGAAGCTTTCTTT
NA	TRBV9	TRBJ2-6	NA	CASSVGGSPTSGANVLTF	TGTGCCAGCAGCGTAGGGGGCAGTCCTACTTCTGGGGCCAACGTCCTGACTTTC
NA	TRBV2	TRBJ1-2	NA	CASSEARSGGQNYGYTF	TGTGCCAGCAGTGAAGCCAGGAGCGGTGGACAGAACTATGGCTACACCTTC
NA	TRBV7-9	TRBJ1-2	NA	CASRRPGLNYGYTF	TGTGCCAGCAGGCGTCCAGGGTTAAACTATGGCTACACCTTC
NA	TRBV5-1	TRBJ1-1	TRBD1	CASSLGQGSTEAFF	TGCGCCAGCAGCTTGGGACAGGGGTCCACTGAAGCTTTCTTT
NA	TRBV27	TRBJ1-5	TRBD1	CASSPGGEQPQHF	TGTGCCAGCAGTCCAGGGGGAGAACAGCCCCAGCATTTT
NA	TRBV20-1	TRBJ2-5	NA	CSGRRETQYF	TGCAGTGGGAGAAGAGAGACCCAGTACTTC
NA	TRBV18	TRBJ2-3	TRBD2	CASSPLAGEQYF	TGTGCCAGCTCACCACTAGCGGGAGAGCAGTATTTT
NA	TRBV5-4	TRBJ2-1	TRBD2	CASSLSSGRASRNEQFF	TGTGCCAGCAGCTTATCTAGCGGGAGGGCATCGAGGAATGAGCAGTTCTTC
few	TRBV13	TRBJ1-6	NA	CASSFVNSPLHF	TGTGCCAGCAGCTTCGTTAATTCACCCCTCCACTTT
NA	TRBV5-6	TRBJ2-7	NA	CASTAWPRSSYEQYF	TGTGCCAGCACCGCCTGGCCTCGGAGCTCCTACGAGCAGTACTTC
NA	TRBV5-6	TRBJ1-1	NA	CASSFYLNTEAFF	TGTGCCAGCAGCTTCTACCTGAACACTGAAGCTTTCTTT
NA	TRBV5-1	TRBJ2-2	TRBD2	CASSFRSGGPKNTGELFF	TGCGCCAGCAGTTTCCGATCGGGAGGGCCGAAGAACACCGGGGAGCTGTTTTTT
NA	TRBV19	TRBJ2-7	NA	CASSSAPGYEQYF	TGTGCCAGTAGCAGCGCCCCCGGCTACGAGCAGTACTTC
once	TRBV10-3	TRBJ2-2	TRBD2	CAISALADTGELFF	TGTGCCATCAGTGCCCTAGCGGACACCGGGGAGCTGTTTTTT
NA	TRBV7-2	TRBJ2-2	TRBD2	CASSLGLAGTGELFF	TGTGCCAGCAGCTTGGGACTAGCGGGGACCGGGGAGCTGTTTTTT
NA	TRBV19	TRBJ2-1	TRBD2	CASSTSGRCGNEQFF	TGTGCCAGTAGTACTAGCGGGAGGTGCGGCAATGAGCAGTTCTTC
NA	TRBV14	TRBJ2-7	TRBD1	CASSSRTGALYEQYF	TGTGCCAGCAGCAGCCGGACAGGGGCTCTCTACGAGCAGTACTTC
NA	TRBV28	TRBJ1-3	NA	CASSPHQASGNTIYF	TGTGCCAGCAGTCCCCACCAGGCCTCTGGAAACACCATATATTTT
NA	TRBV9	TRBJ2-1	TRBD2	CASSVESASGRWGEQFF	TGTGCCAGCAGCGTAGAGTCGGCTAGCGGGAGATGGGGTGAGCAGTTCTTC
NA	TRBV11-2	TRBJ2-2	TRBD2	CASSRSSGSGSGELFF	TGTGCCAGCAGCCGCTCTAGCGGGAGTGGCTCCGGGGAGCTGTTTTTT
NA	TRBV27	TRBJ2-7	TRBD2	CASRGLAESYEQYF	TGTGCCAGCAGGGGACTAGCGGAGTCCTACGAGCAGTACTTC
NA	TRBV2	TRBJ1-6	NA	CASSESGGRSPLHF	TGTGCCAGCAGTGAATCGGGGGGCAGATCACCCCTCCACTTT
NA	TRBV4-1	TRBJ2-4	TRBD2	CASSLGTSKNIQYF	TGCGCCAGCAGCCTTGGGACTAGTAAAAACATTCAGTACTTC
NA	TRBV27	TRBJ2-7	NA	CASSPPRRPGGYEQYF	TGTGCCAGCAGTCCACCTCGGAGGCCTGGTGGCTACGAGCAGTACTTC
NA	TRBV30	TRBJ1-1	TRBD1	CAWRIAGTVNTEAFF	TGTGCCTGGAGGATAGCCGGGACAGTGAACACTGAAGCTTTCTTT
NA	TRBV13	TRBJ2-7	NA	CASSLGRQSYEQYF	TGTGCCAGCAGCTTAGGAAGACAGTCCTACGAGCAGTACTTC
NA	TRBV28	TRBJ1-1	NA	CASSLGHNTEAFF	TGTGCCAGCAGTTTAGGACATAACACTGAAGCTTTCTTT
NA	TRBV2	TRBJ2-3	NA	CASSSVDTQYF	TGTGCCAGCAGTTCAGTGGATACGCAGTATTTT
NA	TRBV6-5	TRBJ1-2	TRBD1	CASSTGQGALVGYTF	TGTGCCAGCAGTACTGGACAGGGGGCGCTGGTTGGCTACACCTTC
NA	TRBV7-9	TRBJ2-1	TRBD2	CASSPRGGIHNEQFF	TGTGCCAGCAGCCCACGCGGGGGGATTCACAATGAGCAGTTCTTC
once	TRBV5-4	TRBJ1-1	NA	CASSLQHRVVDTEAFF	TGTGCCAGCAGCTTGCAACACAGGGTAGTCGACACTGAAGCTTTCTTT
NA	TRBV5-1	TRBJ2-3	NA	CASSLGGTDTQYF	TGCGCCAGCAGCTTGGGAGGCACAGATACGCAGTATTTT
few	TRBV7-9	TRBJ2-7	TRBD2	CASSLTGLAVPYEQYF	TGTGCCAGCAGCCTAACGGGACTAGCGGTACCCTACGAGCAGTACTTC
NA	TRBV6-1	TRBJ1-1	NA	CASSETYNTEAFF	TGTGCCAGCAGTGAAACATACAACACTGAAGCTTTCTTT
NA	TRBV5-1	TRBJ2-3	NA	CASGLQGRGTDTQYF	TGCGCCAGCGGCTTACAGGGCAGAGGCACAGATACGCAGTATTTT
NA	TRBV7-3	TRBJ2-2	TRBD2	CASSSSGSPTGELFF	TGTGCCAGCAGCTCTAGCGGGTCCCCCACCGGGGAGCTGTTTTTT
NA	TRBV5-4	TRBJ2-5	NA	CASSLVKGGVLETQYF	TGTGCCAGCAGCTTGGTTAAGGGAGGCGTGTTAGAGACCCAGTACTTC
NA	TRBV27	TRBJ1-5	TRBD1	CATRKTGEARSNQPQHF	TGTGCCACCCGAAAGACAGGGGAGGCTAGGAGCAATCAGCCCCAGCATTTT
NA	TRBV7-9	TRBJ1-2	NA	CASSLVGVRASYGYTF	TGTGCCAGCAGCTTAGTCGGGGTACGAGCTTCCTATGGCTACACCTTC
NA	TRBV6-6	TRBJ2-1	NA	CASREYNEQFF	TGTGCCAGCAGGGAGTATAATGAGCAGTTCTTC
NA	TRBV28	TRBJ1-1	NA	CASSPLRGNTEAFF	TGTGCCAGCAGCCCCTTAAGGGGGAACACTGAAGCTTTCTTT